This T cell receptor (beta chain) derives from a study of cytomegalovirus exposure and HLA in healthy donors. Whole-study findings and limits: HLA alleles showed associations with around 15,000 TCR beta sequences in a later analysis, at a 0.05 false discovery rate. Among the most significant clusters, several appeared linked to common viral pathogens in a later analysis. A link between a missense DCLRE1C variant and TCR beta V- and J-gene trimming emerged from a later analysis.

Of note for this clone: Its matching antigen is unknown.

Both 60 Vbeta primers and 13 Jbeta primers went into the PCR. Sequenced by immunoSEQ multiplex PCR; TCRdb stores in-frame clones only, minus some. In the table there are over 100,000 clones, about 86% of which are singletons. CDR1 and CDR2 from the germline V gene are SGHRS and YFSETQ. The CDR3 loop spans 14 amino acids. Trimming removed 4 bases from V and 12 bases from J; junction bases left unmatched: 12. The sample was PBMCs. The gene calls are TRBV5-1 and TRBJ2-5, with 10 bases matching TRBD1. The receptor was isolated from a woman aged 30 to 39 in good health and CMV-seronegative. The CDR3 DNA sequence: TGCGCCAGCAGCCGAAAACAGGCTGGGACAGGGGAGTACTTC. As protein: CASSRKQAGTGEYF.